This T cell receptor beta chain was identified in a study of cytomegalovirus exposure and HLA in healthy donors. The study ran its PCR with 60 Vbeta and 13 Jbeta primers. Sequencing used immunoSEQ multiplex PCR; TCRdb keeps in-frame clones, though not all of them. This table has 110,000 or so clones, under 85% appearing once. The sample was PBMCs. The receptor was derived from a man aged 25-40 years in good health and CMV-seronegative.

In DNA, the CDR3 is TGTGCCAGCAGCTTGGGTTGGCGGGGGGCAGGGAGCTATGGCTACACCTTC. Its translation: CASSLGWRGAGSYGYTF. The chain combines TRBV5-7 with TRBJ1-2; tentatively, D is TRBD1 (6 bases). TRBV5-7 is sorted into the ORF group, with uncertain function. Trimming removed 0 bases at V and 4 bases at J, with 19 bases between. The CDR3 covers 17 residues.